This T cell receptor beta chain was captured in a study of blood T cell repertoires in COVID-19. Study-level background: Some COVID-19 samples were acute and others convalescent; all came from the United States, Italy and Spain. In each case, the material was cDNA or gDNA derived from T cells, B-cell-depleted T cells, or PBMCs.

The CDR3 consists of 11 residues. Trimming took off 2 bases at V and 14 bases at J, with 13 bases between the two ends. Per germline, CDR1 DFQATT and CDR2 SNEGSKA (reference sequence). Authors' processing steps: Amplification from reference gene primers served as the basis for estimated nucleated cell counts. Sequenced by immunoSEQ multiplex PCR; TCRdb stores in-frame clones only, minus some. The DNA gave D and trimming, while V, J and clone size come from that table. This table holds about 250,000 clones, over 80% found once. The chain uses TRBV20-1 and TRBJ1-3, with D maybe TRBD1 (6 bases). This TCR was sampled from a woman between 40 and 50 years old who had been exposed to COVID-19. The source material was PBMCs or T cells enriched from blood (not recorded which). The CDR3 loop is CSARLNRVVYF. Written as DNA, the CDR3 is TGCAGTGCTAGACTCAACAGGGTCGTATATTTT.